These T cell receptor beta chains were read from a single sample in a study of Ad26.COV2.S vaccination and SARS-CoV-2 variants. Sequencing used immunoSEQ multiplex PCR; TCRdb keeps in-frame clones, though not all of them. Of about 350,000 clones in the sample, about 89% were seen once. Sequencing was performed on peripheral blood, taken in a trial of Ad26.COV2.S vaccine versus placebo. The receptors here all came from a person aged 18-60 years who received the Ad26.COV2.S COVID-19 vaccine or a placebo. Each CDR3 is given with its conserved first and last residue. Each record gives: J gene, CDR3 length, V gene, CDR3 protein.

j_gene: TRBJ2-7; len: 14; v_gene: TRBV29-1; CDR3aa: CSVDISGSSYEQYF
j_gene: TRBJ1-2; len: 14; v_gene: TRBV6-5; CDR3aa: CASSYFREGYGYTF
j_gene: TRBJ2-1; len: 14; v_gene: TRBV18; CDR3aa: CASSPRDRDLQQFF
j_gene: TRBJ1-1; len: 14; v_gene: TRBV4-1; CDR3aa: CASSLSRGNTEAFF
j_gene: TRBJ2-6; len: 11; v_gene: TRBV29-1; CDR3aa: CSVASANVLTF
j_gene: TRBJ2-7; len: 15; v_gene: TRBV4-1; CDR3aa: CASSLDSQVSYEQYF
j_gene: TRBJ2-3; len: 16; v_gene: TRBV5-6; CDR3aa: CASSLLTGVVTDTQYF
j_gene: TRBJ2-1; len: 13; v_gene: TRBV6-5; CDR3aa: CASSHSLYGEQFF
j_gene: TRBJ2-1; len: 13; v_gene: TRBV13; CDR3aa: CASSPKPSVEQFF
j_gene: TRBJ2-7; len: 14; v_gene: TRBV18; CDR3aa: CASSPPGGGDEQYF
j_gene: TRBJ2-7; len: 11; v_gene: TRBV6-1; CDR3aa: CASSLLYEQYF
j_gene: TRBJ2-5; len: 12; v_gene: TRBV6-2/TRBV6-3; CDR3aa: CASSYSEETQYF
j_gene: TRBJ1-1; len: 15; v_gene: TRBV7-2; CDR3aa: CASSSPTGVITEAFF